These 27 T cell receptor beta chains came from one sample sequenced in a study of blood T cell repertoires in COVID-19. Profiling relied on immunoSEQ multiplex PCR, and the TCRdb table lists in-frame clones only, not all of them. The table lists 150,000 to 250,000 clones, 70% to 80% of them singletons. The sample taken for sequencing was peripheral blood. These receptors were obtained from a woman aged 40 to 55 with COVID-19, enrolled during active disease.

V gene TRBV9 combines with J gene TRBJ2-2; TRBD2 aligns across 9 bases. V was pared by 3 bases and J by 2 bases, with 5 bases of the junction left unmatched. Germline-derived CDR1 and CDR2 are SGDLS and YYNGEE. This CDR3 region has 16 residues. The CDR3 sequence: CASSGVAGVNTGELFF. For the CDR3, the DNA is TGTGCCAGCAGCGGGGTAGCGGGAGTAAACACCGGGGAGCTGTTTTTT.

In regard to this clone: This sample also contains other DNA sequences that code for the same CDR3. This chain joins TRBV5-1 and TRBJ2-7; 9 bases fit TRBD2. With V trimmed by 4 bases and J by 2 bases, 7 bases remained unmatched. The length of the CDR3 is 15 residues. CDR1 is SGHRS and CDR2 is YFSETQ in the germline V gene. This CDR3 reads CASSLGLAGTYEQYF. CDR3 nucleotide sequence: TGCGCCAGCAGCCTGGGGCTAGCGGGGACCTACGAGCAGTACTTC.

This chain uses TRBV30 with TRBJ2-2; tentative D call: TRBD2 (7 bases). V was pared by 1 base and J by 5 bases, with 14 bases between. Germline CDR1 reads GTSNPN; CDR2 reads SVGIG (reference sequence). The CDR3 runs to 15 residues. The CDR3 DNA sequence: TGTGCCTGGAGTGCGCGGCGGGGGCGTACCGGGGAGCTGTTTTTT. Amino acid sequence: CAWSARRGRTGELFF.

V and J are TRBV7-9 and TRBJ2-7; 7 bases are shared with TRBD1. J was trimmed by 5 bases and V by 3 bases; bases with no gene match: 7. This CDR3 is 14 amino acids long. In germline, CDR1 is SEHNR, CDR2 FQNEAQ (reference sequence). CDR3 amino acids: CASSLATGSHEQYF. In DNA, the CDR3 is TGTGCCAGCAGCTTGGCGACAGGGAGCCACGAGCAGTACTTC.

The chain has TRBV3-1 (or the pseudogene TRBV3-2) and TRBJ1-4, with D unclear. The CDR3 length is 11 residues. Trimming removed 1 base from V and 11 bases from J, with 5 bases in between. Germline V gene lookup returns CDR1 LGHDT and CDR2 YNNKEL (reference sequence). DNA of the CDR3: TGTGCCAGCAGCCAAGGGCAGAAACTGTTTTTT. Amino acids: CASSQGQKLFF.

The chain carries TRBV9 and TRBJ1-6, with 7 nucleotides matching TRBD1. Germline-derived CDR1 and CDR2 are SGDLS and YYNGEE. The CDR3 has 15 amino acids. J was trimmed by 7 bases and V by 0 bases; bases with no gene match: 4. The CDR3, as DNA: TGTGCCAGCAGCGTAGAGGCACAGGGGAATTCACCCCTCCACTTT. Translating gives CASSVEAQGNSPLHF.

The gene calls are TRBV19 and TRBJ2-7, with D possibly TRBD1 on 6 matching bases. CDR3 size: 16 residues. The germline V and J ends were trimmed by 7 bases and 0 bases, with 19 bases remaining between them. Germline-derived CDR1 and CDR2 are LNHDA and SQIVND (reference sequence). CDR3 amino acids: CASTRSAGGSSYEQYF. The CDR3 region has the DNA TGTGCCAGTACCCGATCTGCTGGGGGCAGCTCCTACGAGCAGTACTTC.

This chain uses TRBV7-9 with TRBJ1-4, with 8 bases that match TRBD1. This CDR3 comprises 16 residues. Germline values: CDR1 SEHNR, CDR2 FQNEAQ (reference sequence). V gave up 1 base and J gave up 8 bases; unmatched junction bases: 9. DNA for the CDR3: TGTGCCAGCAGCTTAGGGACGACAGGGGAGAGAGAAAAACTGTTTTTT. It translates to CASSLGTTGEREKLFF.

This chain joins TRBV5-5 and TRBJ2-3; 9 nucleotides line up with TRBD2. V trimming: 0 bases; J trimming: 11 bases; junction bases outside the gene matches: 13. Germline V gene lookup returns CDR1 SGHKS and CDR2 YYEKEE (reference sequence). CDR3 length equals 16 residues. The CDR3 protein is CASSLGAGGLLRKQYF. The CDR3, as DNA: TGTGCCAGCAGCTTGGGAGCGGGGGGCCTCTTAAGGAAGCAGTATTTT.

Only a few counts were recorded for this clone. CDR3 protein: CASSEDRGFPEKLFF. DNA for the CDR3: TGTGCCAGCAGTGAGGACAGGGGTTTTCCTGAAAAACTGTTTTTT. The rearrangement links TRBV2 to TRBJ1-4, with 9 bases that match TRBD1. The length of the CDR3 is 15 residues. Germline V lookup: CDR1 SNHLY, CDR2 FYNNEI. Losses at the gene ends were 3 bases for V and 7 bases for J; bases not matched to a gene: 6.

The chain carries TRBV4-1 and TRBJ1-2, with a tentative D call TRBD1 (5 bases). Germline V gene sequence: CDR1 MGHRA, CDR2 YSYEKL. The CDR3 runs 21 residues. V shed 1 base and J shed 0 bases, with 27 bases lying between them. CDR3 protein: CASSQVLRTRVTIYPNYGYTF. The CDR3 DNA reads as TGCGCCAGCAGCCAAGTACTCCGAACCAGGGTGACCATTTATCCTAACTATGGCTACACCTTC.

This chain joins TRBV7-2 and TRBJ1-6, with TRBD1 matching 7 bases. Trimming took 6 bases from V and 10 from J; bases not matched to a gene: 12. This CDR3 comprises 15 residues. The germline V gene has CDR1 SGHTA and CDR2 FQGNSA. The CDR3, as DNA: TGTGCCAGCAGTCGAGACAGGGAGAGAGAATCACCCCTCCACTTT. Its translation is CASSRDRERESPLHF. Supplemented by reference TRBV7-2 and TRBJ1-6, the full variable domain reads GAGVSQSPSNKVTEKGKDVELRCDPISGHTALYWYRQSLGQGLEFLIYFQGNSAPDKSGLPSDRFSAERTGGSVSTLTIQRTQQEDSAVYLCASSRDRERESPLHFGNGTRLTVT.

This chain uses TRBV4-3 with TRBJ1-1; 9 nucleotides agree with TRBD1. V trimming: 5 bases; J trimming: 4 bases; junction bases outside the gene matches: 5. The CDR3 totals 14 residues. The V gene's germline CDR1 is LGHNA and CDR2 YSLEER. The CDR3 loop is CASSERQGGTEAFF. In nucleotides, the CDR3 is TGCGCCAGCAGCGAGAGACAGGGGGGCACTGAAGCTTTCTTT.

The chain uses TRBV29-1 and TRBJ2-1; tentative D call: TRBD2 (7 bases). There are 14 residues in the CDR3. Germline V lookup: CDR1 SQVTM, CDR2 ANQGSEA. With 2 bases removed from V and 0 bases from J, the gap between germline ends came to 8 bases. In DNA, the CDR3 is TGCAGCGTTGAACGGGGGGCCTCCTACAATGAGCAGTTCTTC. Protein product: CSVERGASYNEQFF.

This chain uses TRBV5-1 with TRBJ2-4; D is unclear. The length of the CDR3 is 14 residues. The germline V and J ends were trimmed by 0 bases and 0 bases, with 4 bases remaining between them. Per the germline V gene, CDR1 is SGHRS and CDR2 is YFSETQ. In nucleotides, the CDR3 is TGCGCCAGCAGCTTGGGACTAGCCAAAAACATTCAGTACTTC. This sequence encodes CASSLGLAKNIQYF.

The chain has TRBV3-1 (or the pseudogene TRBV3-2) and TRBJ1-2; possibly TRBD1 for D (5 bases). V dropped 2 bases and J dropped 7 bases, with 17 bases sitting between them. There are 15 residues in the CDR3. Germline V gene lookup returns CDR1 LGHDT and CDR2 YNNKEL (reference sequence). The CDR3 DNA follows: TGTGCCAGCAGCCAAATGACAGCGGGGTTTAGTGGCTACACCTTC. It yields the protein CASSQMTAGFSGYTF.

The chain employs TRBV5-1 and TRBJ2-7; 13 bases are a match to TRBD2. V lost 3 bases to trimming and J lost 2 bases; unmatched junction nucleotides: 5. Germline CDR1 SGHRS, CDR2 YFSETQ. The CDR3 length is 16 residues. The CDR3 spells CASSSGTSGKTYEQYF. CDR3 DNA sequence: TGCGCCAGCAGCTCCGGGACTAGCGGGAAAACCTACGAGCAGTACTTC.

The CDR3 is CASSFGAGQHYEQYF. In DNA form, the CDR3 reads TGTGCCAGCAGCTTCGGGGCGGGGCAACACTACGAGCAGTACTTC. The chain is built from TRBV11-3 and TRBJ2-7, with D possibly TRBD2 on 6 matching bases. The CDR3 loop spans 15 amino acids. Germline values: CDR1 SGHNT, CDR2 YENEEA. V was clipped by 3 bases and J by 3 bases, with 15 bases between them.

This clone has ten or more counts. The rearrangement joins TRBV7-2 to TRBJ2-7; D is uncertain. Trimming shortened V by 5 bases and J by 0 bases, and 14 bases separated the two germline ends. This CDR3 comprises 15 residues. Germline loops: CDR1 SGHTA, CDR2 FQGNSA. The CDR3 DNA follows: TGTGCCAGCAGCCTCACAGTTGCCCTCTCCTACGAGCAGTACTTC. It specifies CASSLTVALSYEQYF.

V and J are TRBV14 and TRBJ2-1; possibly TRBD2 for D (6 bases). Looked up from germline, CDR1 is SGHDN and CDR2 is FVKESK. V shed 1 base and J shed 0 bases, with 7 bases lying between them. The CDR3 length is 15 residues. CDR3 sequence reads: CASSQVADSYNEQFF. The CDR3 coding sequence is TGTGCCAGCAGCCAAGTAGCGGACTCCTACAATGAGCAGTTCTTC.

V is TRBV21-1 and J is TRBJ1-1. TRBV21-1 is a listed pseudogene. There are 17 residues in the CDR3. The CDR3 sequence is CASSKARGGRRNTEAFF. The CDR3 DNA reads as TGTGCCAGCAGCAAAGCCCGGGGGGGGCGCCGCAACACTGAAGCTTTCTTT.

The chain carries TRBV6-8 and TRBJ1-4, with D uncertain. Trimming pared 0 bases from V and 7 bases from J, leaving 12 bases between. Germline V gene sequence: CDR1 MNHGY, CDR2 SAAAGT. This CDR3 is 15 amino acids long. In DNA, the CDR3 is TGTGCCAGCAGTTACTCGCCTCCGGTAAGTGAAAAACTGTTTTTT. As protein: CASSYSPPVSEKLFF.

This clone was counted between two and nine times. V usage is TRBV12-5 and J usage is TRBJ1-1; no clear D. The germline gives CDR1 LGHNT, CDR2 FRNRAP. This CDR3 is built from 14 residues. V was clipped by 1 base and J by 0 bases, with 6 bases between them. The CDR3, as DNA: TGTGCTAGTGGTTTGGGGGCGATGAACACTGAAGCTTTCTTT. This translates into CASGLGAMNTEAFF. Using reference TRBV12-5 and TRBJ1-1 for the parts outside the CDR3, the full variable domain is DARVTQTPRHKVTEMGQEVTMRCQPILGHNTVFWYRQTMMQGLELLAYFRNRAPLDDSGMPKDRFSAEMPDATLATLKIQPSEPRDSAVYFCASGLGAMNTEAFFGQGTRLTVV.

The rearrangement uses TRBV7-9 and TRBJ2-1; D is possibly TRBD1 (6 bases). The CDR3 is 14 amino acids. CDR1 and CDR2 (germline): SEHNR, FQNEAQ (reference sequence). V lost 5 bases and J 5 bases, leaving 13 bases between the germline ends. The CDR3 DNA reads as TGTGCCAGCAGCACCCGGACAGTTAACAATGAGCAGTTCTTC. Amino acid sequence: CASSTRTVNNEQFF.

The V and J genes are TRBV4-1 and TRBJ2-2; 11 bases line up with TRBD2. Trimming removed 8 bases from V and 9 bases from J; junction bases left unmatched: 8. Per germline, CDR1 MGHRA and CDR2 YSYEKL. The CDR3 runs to 14 residues. The CDR3 loop reads CASRNSGGAWELFF. The CDR3, as DNA: TGCGCCAGCCGAAATAGCGGGGGGGCGTGGGAGCTGTTTTTT.

The CDR3 DNA follows: TGTGCCTGGAGTCGACTAGCGGGAGCGGGAGAGCAGTACTTC. Its protein product is CAWSRLAGAGEQYF. The chain uses TRBV30 and TRBJ2-7; 12 bases agree with TRBD2. V trimming: 2 bases; J trimming: 7 bases; junction bases outside the gene matches: 6. CDR1 is GTSNPN and CDR2 is SVGIG in the germline V gene (reference sequence). The CDR3 is 14 amino acids.

CDR3 loop: CASSLGLSGSLEQYF. CDR3 bases: TGTGCCAGCAGCTTAGGTCTTAGCGGGAGTCTCGAGCAGTACTTC. The chain has TRBV7-9 and TRBJ2-7; 9 bases are a match to TRBD2. CDR1 is SEHNR and CDR2 is FQNEAQ in the germline V gene (reference sequence). Germline trimming cut 1 base from V and 6 bases from J; bases unmatched to any gene: 7. The CDR3 is 15 amino acids.